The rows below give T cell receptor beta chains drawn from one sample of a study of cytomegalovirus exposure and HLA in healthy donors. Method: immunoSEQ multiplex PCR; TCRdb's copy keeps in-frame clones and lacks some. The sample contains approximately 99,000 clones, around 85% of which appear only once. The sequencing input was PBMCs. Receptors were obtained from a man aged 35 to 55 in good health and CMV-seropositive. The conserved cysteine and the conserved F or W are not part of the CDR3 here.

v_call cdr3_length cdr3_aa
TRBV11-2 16 ASRQMPRRGGGDNEQF
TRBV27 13 ASRSRDRPNSPLH
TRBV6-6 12 ASTVTVVNEKLF
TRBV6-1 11 ASSEEGALKAF
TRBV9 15 ASSPRRGGPLGETQY
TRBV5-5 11 ASSSPTVDEQY
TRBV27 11 ATGTSGGYGYT
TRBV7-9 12 ASSSTGGVNEQF
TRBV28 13 ASTPTDRANSPLH
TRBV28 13 ASSLARDRVNGYT
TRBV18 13 ASSAKTGLQTKLF
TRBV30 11 AWSVDSSYEQY
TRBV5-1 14 ASSLGTGIMNTEAF
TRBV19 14 ASSILWTGDNQPQH
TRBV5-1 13 ASSIRTGTVAEAF
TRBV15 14 ATSRDSGRAGNTIY
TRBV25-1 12 ASSQTGLNTEAF